This T cell receptor beta chain emerged from a study of tissue T cells after allogeneic stem cell transplantation. Findings and caveats of the study: Blood and spleen captured only part of the tissue TCR repertoire.

Remarks on this clone: The antigen is undetermined. All gene names here are mouse names. The read terminates 1 residue before the CDR3 end, so the remaining end is supplied by the germline J gene.

This CDR3 spans 14 amino acids. Germline V gene sequence: CDR1 NSHNY, CDR2 SYGAGN. The V and J ends lost 2 bases and 4 bases respectively, with 9 bases between them. Repertoires were generated with immunoSEQ multiplex PCR, while TCRdb's copy carries only in-frame clones and drops some. The table lists 8,000 or so clones, around 42% of them singletons. The time point is: mouse harvest day 7 after allogeneic transplant. The graft held 10^6 splenic CD5+ T cells and 10^7 T-cell-depleted bone marrow cells. Mice had MHC-mismatched B6 into BALB/c GVHD, sampled day 7 or 14. This rearrangement joins TRBV13-1 to TRBJ2-2; D is perhaps TRBD2 (5 bases). The material sequenced was gut tissue. This clonotype was obtained from a female BALB/c mouse given C57BL/6 T cells with graft-versus-host disease after an allogeneic hematopoietic cell transplant. CDR3 bases read: TGTGCCAGCAGTGACCTGGGAGGCACCGGGCAGCTCTAC. Its translation: CASSDLGGTGQLY. The whole CDR3 sequence is CASSDLGGTGQLYF.